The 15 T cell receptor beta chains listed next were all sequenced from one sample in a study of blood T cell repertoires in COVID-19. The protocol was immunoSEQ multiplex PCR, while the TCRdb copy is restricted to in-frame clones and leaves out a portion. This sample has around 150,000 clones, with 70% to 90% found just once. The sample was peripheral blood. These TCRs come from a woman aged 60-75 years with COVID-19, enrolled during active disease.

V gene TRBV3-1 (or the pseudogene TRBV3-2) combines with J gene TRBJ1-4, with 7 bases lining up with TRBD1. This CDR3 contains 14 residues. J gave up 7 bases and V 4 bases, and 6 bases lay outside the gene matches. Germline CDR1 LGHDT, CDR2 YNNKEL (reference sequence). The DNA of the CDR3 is TGTGCCAGCAGCCCGACGACAGGGAGTGAAAAACTGTTTTTT. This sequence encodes CASSPTTGSEKLFF.

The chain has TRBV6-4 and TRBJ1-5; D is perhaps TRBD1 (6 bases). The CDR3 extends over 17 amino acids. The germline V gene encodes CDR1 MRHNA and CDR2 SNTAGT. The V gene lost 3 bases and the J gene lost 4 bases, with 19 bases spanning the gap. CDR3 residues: CASSEGAEGGLNQPQHF. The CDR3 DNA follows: TGTGCCAGCAGTGAAGGGGCGGAGGGGGGGCTGAATCAGCCCCAGCATTTT.

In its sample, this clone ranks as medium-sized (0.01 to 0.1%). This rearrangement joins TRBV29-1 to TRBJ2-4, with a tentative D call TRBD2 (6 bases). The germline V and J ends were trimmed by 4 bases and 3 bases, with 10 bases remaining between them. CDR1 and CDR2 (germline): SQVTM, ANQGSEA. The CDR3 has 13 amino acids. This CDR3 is CSVVGGGKNIQYF. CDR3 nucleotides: TGCAGCGTTGTGGGAGGCGGCAAAAACATTCAGTACTTC.

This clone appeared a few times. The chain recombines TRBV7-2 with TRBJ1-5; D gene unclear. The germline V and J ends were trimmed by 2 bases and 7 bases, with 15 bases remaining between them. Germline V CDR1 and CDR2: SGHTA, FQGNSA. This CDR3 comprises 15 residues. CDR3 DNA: TGTGCCAGCAGCTTATCCTGGACGGGAGGCCAGCCCCAGCATTTT. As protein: CASSLSWTGGQPQHF.

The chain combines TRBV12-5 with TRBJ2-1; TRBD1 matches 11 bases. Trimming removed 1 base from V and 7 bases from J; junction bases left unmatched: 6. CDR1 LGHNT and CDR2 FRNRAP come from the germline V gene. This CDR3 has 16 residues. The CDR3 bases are TGTGCTAGTGGTTTGGCCCCGGGACAGGGGGTTAATGAGCAGTTCTTC. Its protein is CASGLAPGQGVNEQFF.

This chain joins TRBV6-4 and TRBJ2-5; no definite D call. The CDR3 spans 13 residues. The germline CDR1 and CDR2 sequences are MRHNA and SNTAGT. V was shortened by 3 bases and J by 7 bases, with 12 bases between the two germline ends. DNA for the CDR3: TGTGCCAGCAGTGAATCATTAACCGGGACCCAGTACTTC. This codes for CASSESLTGTQYF.

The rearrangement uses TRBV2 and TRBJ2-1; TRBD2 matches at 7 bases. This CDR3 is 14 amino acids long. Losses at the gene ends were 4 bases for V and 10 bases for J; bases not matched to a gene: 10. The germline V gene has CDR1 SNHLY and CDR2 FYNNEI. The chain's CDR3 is CASSGSGGFREQFF. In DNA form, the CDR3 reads TGTGCCAGCAGTGGTTCGGGAGGCTTTCGGGAGCAGTTCTTC. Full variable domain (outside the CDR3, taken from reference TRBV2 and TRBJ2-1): EPEVTQTPSHQVTQMGQEVILRCVPISNHLYFYWYRQILGQKVEFLVSFYNNEISEKSEIFDDQFSVERPDGSNFTLKIRSTKLEDSAMYFCASSGSGGFREQFFGPGTRLTVL.

CDR3 coding DNA: TGTGCCAGCAGTGAAGGATCGAGGGGGAGATATCAGCCCCAGCATTTT. This encodes CASSEGSRGRYQPQHF. This chain joins TRBV6-1 and TRBJ1-5, with D possibly TRBD1 on 6 matching bases. Trimming stripped 1 base from V and 5 bases from J, with 15 bases between. The CDR3 runs to 16 residues. Germline CDR1 reads MNHNS; CDR2 reads SASEGT.

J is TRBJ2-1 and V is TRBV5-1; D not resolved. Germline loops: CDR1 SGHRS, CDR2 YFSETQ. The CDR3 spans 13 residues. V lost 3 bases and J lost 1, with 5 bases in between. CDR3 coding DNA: TGCGCCAGCAGCTCCCCGTCCTACAATGAGCAGTTCTTC. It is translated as CASSSPSYNEQFF.

The CDR3, as DNA: TGTGCCAGCTCACCTGGACAGGGGTCTACGCAGTATTTT. It is translated as CASSPGQGSTQYF. The chain has TRBV18 and TRBJ2-3, with 9 positions matching TRBD1. The CDR3 has 13 amino acids. Germline trimming cut 3 bases from V and 8 bases from J; bases unmatched to any gene: 3. Per the germline V gene, CDR1 is KGHSH and CDR2 is LQKENI. The variable domain in full, completed from reference TRBV18 and TRBJ2-3, reads NAGVMQNPRHLVRRRGQEARLRCSPMKGHSHVYWYRQLPEEGLKFMVYLQKENIIDESGMPKERFSAEFPKEGPSILRIQQVVRGDSAAYFCASSPGQGSTQYFGPGTRLTVL.

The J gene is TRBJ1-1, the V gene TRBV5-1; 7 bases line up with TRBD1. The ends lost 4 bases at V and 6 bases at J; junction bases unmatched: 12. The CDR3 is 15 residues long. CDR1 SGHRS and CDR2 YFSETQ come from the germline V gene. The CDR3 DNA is TGCGCCAGCAGCCTGGGACAGAGTCGTTTTGCTGAAGCTTTCTTT. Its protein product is CASSLGQSRFAEAFF.

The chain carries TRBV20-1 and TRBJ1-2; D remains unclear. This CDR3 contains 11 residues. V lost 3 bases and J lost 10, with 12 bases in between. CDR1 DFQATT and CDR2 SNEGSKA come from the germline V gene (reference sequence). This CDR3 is CSASGGGSYTF. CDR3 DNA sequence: TGCAGTGCTAGTGGAGGTGGATCCTACACCTTC.

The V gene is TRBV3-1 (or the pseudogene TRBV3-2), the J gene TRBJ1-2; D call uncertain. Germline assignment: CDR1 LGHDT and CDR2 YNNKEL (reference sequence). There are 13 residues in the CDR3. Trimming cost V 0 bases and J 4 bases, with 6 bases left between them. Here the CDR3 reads CASSQDVSYGYTF. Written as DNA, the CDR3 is TGTGCCAGCAGCCAAGATGTTAGCTATGGCTACACCTTC.

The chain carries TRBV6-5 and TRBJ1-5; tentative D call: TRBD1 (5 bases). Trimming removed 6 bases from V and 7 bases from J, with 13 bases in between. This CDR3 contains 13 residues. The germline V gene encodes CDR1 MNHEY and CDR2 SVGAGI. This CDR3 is CASREGREQPQHF. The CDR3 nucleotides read TGTGCCAGCAGGGAGGGGAGGGAACAGCCCCAGCATTTT.

The CDR3 here is CASSLGGRGSSPLHF. CDR3 DNA: TGTGCCAGCAGCTTAGGGGGCAGGGGAAGTTCACCCCTCCACTTT. This chain connects TRBV11-2 to TRBJ1-6, with a weak D call TRBD1 (6 bases). V lost 1 base, J lost 9 bases, and 13 bases lay in between. The CDR3 covers 15 residues. Germline CDR1 is SGHAT and CDR2 is FQNNGV.